A selection of T cell receptor beta chains follows, all from one sample in a study of T cell changes during pregnancy in multiple sclerosis. This table comes from immunoSEQ multiplex PCR, and its TCRdb copy is limited to in-frame clones, with some not included. The table records approximately 32,000 clones, about 92% of them present only once. Sequencing was performed on CD8+ T cells from peripheral blood mononuclear cells, taken in the first trimester of pregnancy. The receptors come from a female donor with multiple sclerosis, enrolled in a pregnancy study. Both conserved end residues are part of each CDR3. The order of the fields is clone size, D gene, J gene, V gene, CDR3 DNA, CDR3 protein. The D gene is left open where the match is weak. Expanded clones are given a class, and other clones once, few, many or no size at all.

NA NA TRBJ1-3 TRBV7-2 TGTGCCAGCAGCCCCAGGGGCTCTGGAAACACCATATATTTT CASSPRGSGNTIYF
NA NA TRBJ1-4 TRBV19 TGTGCCGTCAGGATCCCAGCACCGACCGAAAATGAAAAACTGTTTTTT CAVRIPAPTENEKLFF
NA NA TRBJ2-7 TRBV9 TGTGCCAGCAGCGTAGTCCCCCTAGACAGGGGGGCTAGCGGGAGTTCGAATTACGAGCAGTACTTC CASSVVPLDRGASGSSNYEQYF
NA NA TRBJ2-2 TRBV6-5 TGTGCCAGCAGTTACTCGACTCCCTTTAGGGGGGAGCTGTTTTTT CASSYSTPFRGELFF
NA NA TRBJ2-7 TRBV19 TGTGCCAGTAGTTCGAGGGTGGGATACGAGCAGTACTTC CASSSRVGYEQYF
few NA TRBJ1-6 TRBV30 TGTGCCTGGAGACAGGATAATTCACCCCTCCACTTT CAWRQDNSPLHF
NA NA TRBJ1-1 TRBV27 TGTGCCAGCAGTTTAGTAACAGGGTCCGGGATGGGGACTGAAGCTTTCTTT CASSLVTGSGMGTEAFF
NA TRBD1 TRBJ1-1 TRBV5-1 TGCGCCAGCAGCTGGACAGGGTTTACTGAAGCTTTCTTT CASSWTGFTEAFF
NA NA TRBJ1-2 TRBV27 TGTGCCAGCAGCCGGGGTTGGGGGGGCGACTATGGCTACACCTTC CASSRGWGGDYGYTF
NA TRBD1 TRBJ1-1 TRBV7-9 TGTGCCAGCAGCCCGAGACAGGGGGTTAACACTGAAGCTTTCTTT CASSPRQGVNTEAFF